This TCR beta chain was documented in a study of cytomegalovirus exposure and HLA in healthy donors. Turning to the study itself: The approximately 720 first-cohort repertoires and the roughly 130 validation repertoires shared the same platform, a later analysis reported.

Among the roughly 120 subjects of the validation cohort, separate from the approximately 660-subject first cohort, were the donors. Clones were sequenced by immunoSEQ multiplex PCR, and TCRdb holds only the in-frame ones, with some missing. The sample gives roughly 300,000 clones, roughly 87% of which show up once; approximately 1.2% is in the top ten. A remark on this clone: Its antigen is currently unknown.

The CDR3 spans 16 residues. Germline V lookup: CDR1 MNHEY, CDR2 SMNVEV (reference sequence). The V gene end was trimmed by 9 bases and the J gene end by 4 bases; junction bases not matched to a gene: 12. Points from the study as a whole: Subsequent analysis of the 120 or so validation repertoires found a tendency for first-cohort TCR clusters to co-occur. There were three CMV-associated chains whose specificity for CMV antigens was confirmed in vitro.

What was sequenced was PBMCs. This sequence joins TRBV27 and TRBJ2-1, with 10 nucleotides matching TRBD2. This clonotype was sampled from a woman in her twenties or thirties in good health and CMV-seropositive. The CDR3 nucleotides are TGTGCCAGTTTGGGGGTAGCGGGAGGTCGGTACAATGAGCAGTTCTTC. Amino acid sequence: CASLGVAGGRYNEQFF.